Only a few counts were recorded for the clone carrying this T cell receptor (beta chain). The antigen is unknown. This sample was taken from a study of CD4+ T cells in melanoma. The study's findings and limits: Diverse differentiation states were reported for melanoma neoantigen-specific CD4+ T cells. CD8+ T cell, macrophage and B cell function reportedly correlated with neoantigen-specific CD4+ T cells.

CDR3 length equals 14 residues. The germline V and J ends were trimmed by 5 bases and 0 bases, with 7 bases remaining between them. Germline CDR1 reads SGHAT; CDR2 reads FQNNGV. Generated by immunoSEQ multiplex PCR, the TCRdb table keeps only in-frame clones and is missing some. The sample holds over 14,000 clones, less than 65% seen once. Sequenced: cells from a culture (not recorded whether cultured in vitro). The V gene is TRBV11-2, the J gene TRBJ2-2; D unresolved. The TCR was taken from a human donor with melanoma. Here the CDR3 DNA reads TGTGCCAGCAGCCCTGACACGAACACCGGGGAGCTGTTTTTT. It specifies CASSPDTNTGELFF.